This T cell receptor (beta chain) stems from a study of shared clonotypes between healthy human individuals. Study in general: The plates for each donor numbered three CD4 naive, three CD4 memory, two CD8 naive and one CD8 memory.

Points on this clone: Its antigen is undetermined.

Trimming pared 4 bases from V and 4 bases from J, leaving 15 bases between. The CDR3 has 15 residues. Germline V gives CDR1 SGHRS, CDR2 YFSETQ. In the authors' workflow: Because ImmunoSEQ provided only junction sequences with no quality scores, the filtering differed. Assay: immunoSEQ multiplex PCR; the TCRdb copy retains only in-frame clones and omits some. V, J and clone size are those of that table, while D and trimming were read from the DNA. The table has fewer than 850,000 clones, approximately 79% seen once. The study's findings and limits: Few donors restricted represented genetic and exposure-history diversity. Relative to clonotypes present in all four donors, those not shared had lower generation probabilities.

The sequencing input was memory CD4+ T cells sorted from blood. Subset of the sample: CD45RA-negative fraction. This clonotype was sampled from a woman aged 25 to 45 in good health. The chain combines TRBV5-1 with TRBJ1-5; D may be TRBD1 (6 bases). The CDR3 bases are TGCGCCAGCAGCCCCCAGGGGCTAGAAAATCAGCCCCAGCATTTT. This translates into CASSPQGLENQPQHF.